The 6 T cell receptor beta chains in this list originate from one sample, sequenced in a study of cytomegalovirus exposure and HLA in healthy donors. PCR amplification relied on 60 Vbeta primers (plus 13 Jbeta primers). Clones were read by immunoSEQ multiplex PCR, and TCRdb kept only the in-frame ones, dropping some. The table includes 200,000 or so clones, approximately 82% detected once. What was sequenced was PBMCs. These receptors were taken from a male donor in good health and CMV-seronegative.

The chain links TRBV6-1 to TRBJ2-1; TRBD2 might be the D (6 bases). Trimming shortened V by 2 bases and J by 0 bases, and 8 bases separated the two germline ends. The length of the CDR3 is 15 residues. Germline V gives CDR1 MNHNS, CDR2 SASEGT. The CDR3 DNA is TGTGCCAGCAGTGAATACGGGAGCTCCTACAATGAGCAGTTCTTC. Its translation: CASSEYGSSYNEQFF.

The chain recombines TRBV2 with TRBJ2-7, with D unclear. Trimming took off 2 bases at V and 3 bases at J, with 17 bases between the two ends. Looked up from germline, CDR1 is SNHLY and CDR2 is FYNNEI. The CDR3 has 16 residues. The CDR3 here is CASSEQASIRYYEQYF. The CDR3 DNA reads TGTGCCAGCAGTGAACAGGCTTCTATCCGGTACTACGAGCAGTACTTC.

This chain links TRBV12-5 with TRBJ2-5; 12 nucleotides match TRBD1. Looked up from germline, CDR1 is LGHNT and CDR2 is FRNRAP. Losses at the gene ends were 1 base for V and 9 bases for J; bases not matched to a gene: 12. The CDR3 is 17 amino acids. CDR3 region: CASGLGSGTGGGEAQYF. CDR3 sequence (DNA): TGTGCTAGTGGTTTGGGATCCGGGACAGGGGGCGGTGAGGCCCAGTACTTC.

The V call is TRBV25-1, the J call TRBJ1-4; the match to TRBD1 covers 9 bases. V was clipped by 3 bases and J by 7 bases; unmatched bases: 12. This CDR3 has 17 amino acids. Per germline, CDR1 MGHDK and CDR2 SYGVNS. The CDR3 reads CASSETGTGTRGEKLFF. For the CDR3, the DNA is TGTGCCAGCAGTGAGACCGGGACAGGGACTCGGGGTGAAAAACTGTTTTTT.

This chain links TRBV18 with TRBJ2-3; 7 bases line up with TRBD1. The CDR3 is 16 residues long. Germline V gene sequence: CDR1 KGHSH, CDR2 LQKENI. V lost 5 bases to trimming and J lost 0 bases; unmatched junction nucleotides: 8. Here the CDR3 DNA reads TGTGCCAGCTCATACCGGGACAGCCTAAGCACAGATACGCAGTATTTT. This sequence encodes CASSYRDSLSTDTQYF.

A remark on this clone: The junction shows a germline mismatch at one end, possibly a read error. The chain recombines TRBV7-9 with TRBJ2-1; possible D gene TRBD1, 5 bases. CDR3 length: 12 amino acids. The germline V gene encodes CDR1 SEHNR and CDR2 FQNEAQ (reference sequence). The CDR3 region is CSSSLDSNEQFF. Written as DNA, the CDR3 is TGTTCCAGCAGCTTAGACAGCAATGAGCAGTTCTTC.